The clone carrying this T cell receptor (beta chain) was picked up a small number of times. Antigen unknown. General study findings and limits: Tumor memory CD4+ T cell TCR gene usage clustered with blood and lymph node memory CD4+ cells and lymph node naive CD4+ cells. Tumor Treg TCRs overlapped most with tumor naive CD4+ cells.

Germline-derived CDR1 and CDR2 are DFQATT and SNEGSKA (reference sequence). V lost 2 bases and J lost 5; bases outside the gene matches: 5. CDR3 length: 13 amino acids. After constant-region reverse-primer amplification, full-length variable regions underwent semi-nested PCR with Nested Universal Primer A. MiXCR was run by TCRdb on the 5' RACE reads, yielding one entry per CDR3 protein. This sample has under 35,000 distinct CDR3 sequences, with roughly 26% found just once. The receptor's source is a female donor with breast cancer. Material for sequencing was naive CD4+ T cells sorted from a lymph node. Subset described: naive CD4+ T cells, CD4+CD45RA+CD25-. The chain joins TRBV20-1 to TRBJ2-7; 8 bases match TRBD2. CDR3: CSARRGGADEQYF. The CDR3, as DNA: TGCAGTGCTAGACGGGGGGGGGCGGACGAGCAGTACTTC.